This T cell receptor beta chain derives from a study of cytomegalovirus exposure and HLA in healthy donors. Study-wide points: Judged likely to be a sequencing artifact was a cluster of highly shared sequence variants. Rare TCR sequences predominated, though certain public TCRs were found in many donors. Most of the TCR beta V segments (in an earlier analysis) were productive either about 87% or about 30% of the time.

This clone was seen a few times. Its target is not known. Germline lookup yields CDR1 SGHRS and CDR2 YFSETQ. With 2 bases removed from V and 2 bases from J, the gap between germline ends came to 7 bases. The CDR3 covers 13 residues. PCR used 60 Vbeta primers and 13 Jbeta primers. Per the original methods: Tens of millions of unique TCR beta chains, around 11 million of them shared, were counted by a later analysis. Produced via immunoSEQ multiplex PCR; TCRdb's table is partial and in-frame only. Clone size and V and J calls were adopted from that table, with D and trimming inferred from the DNA. The repertoire holds approximately 210,000 clones, with 75% to 80% as singletons.

The sequencing sample was made of PBMCs. The chain recombines TRBV5-1 with TRBJ1-2; no clear D. This receptor was obtained from a woman aged 25 to 39 in good health and CMV-seropositive. In DNA form, the CDR3 reads TGCGCCAGCAGCTTTGACGGGAACTATGGCTACACCTTC. Translated: CASSFDGNYGYTF.